These 17 T cell receptor beta chains came from one sample sequenced in a study of cytomegalovirus exposure and HLA in healthy donors. Clones were sequenced by immunoSEQ multiplex PCR, and TCRdb holds only the in-frame ones, with some missing. The table shows 90,000 to 140,000 clones, with 86% occurring only once. The specimen sequenced was PBMCs. These receptors came from a woman between 18 and 29 years old in good health and CMV-seropositive.

J is TRBJ2-7 and V is TRBV19; TRBD2 agrees at 8 bases. V lost 1 base to trimming and J lost 1 base; unmatched junction nucleotides: 6. CDR1 and CDR2 (germline): LNHDA, SQIVND (reference sequence). The length of the CDR3 is 16 residues. The CDR3 sequence: CASSIVGPSGSYEQYF. CDR3 DNA: TGTGCCAGTAGTATAGTTGGGCCTAGCGGGTCCTACGAGCAGTACTTC.

This chain connects TRBV5-1 to TRBJ2-2; TRBD2 matches at 7 bases. V dropped 3 bases and J dropped 0; count of bases not matched to a gene: 8. The CDR3 is made up of 17 amino acids. Germline V gene lookup returns CDR1 SGHRS and CDR2 YFSETQ. As DNA, the CDR3 is TGCGCCAGCAGCTCGACGGTGGGGGGGGCGAACACCGGGGAGCTGTTTTTT. It is translated as CASSSTVGGANTGELFF.

The V gene is TRBV7-9, the J gene TRBJ2-1; possible D gene TRBD2, 6 bases. Germline CDR1 SEHNR, CDR2 FQNEAQ (reference sequence). The CDR3 spans 14 residues. V was shortened by 7 bases and J by 0 bases, with 10 bases between the two germline ends. The DNA for the CDR3 is TGTGCCAGCACCCGGGGGAACTCCTACAATGAGCAGTTCTTC. Its translation is CASTRGNSYNEQFF.

The CDR3 nucleotides read TGTGCCAGCAGCCCTCGCCGGGGGAATTCACCCCTCCACTTT. This translates into CASSPRRGNSPLHF. The genes are TRBV5-6 and TRBJ1-6, with D maybe TRBD1 (5 bases). Germline V gives CDR1 SGHDT, CDR2 YYEEEE. Trimming left V 4 bases short and J 7 bases short, with 12 bases between. This CDR3 region has 14 residues. The variable domain in full, with the rest retrieved from reference TRBV5-6 and TRBJ1-6, is DAGVTQSPTHLIKTRGQQVTLRCSPKSGHDTVSWYQQALGQGPQFIFQYYEEEERQRGNFPDRFSGHQFPNYSSELNVNALLLGDSALYLCASSPRRGNSPLHFGNGTRLTVT.

The chain has TRBV19 and TRBJ1-2; D not certain. V gave up 3 bases and J gave up 4 bases, with 9 bases separating them. The CDR3 runs to 13 residues. Germline assignment: CDR1 LNHDA and CDR2 SQIVND (reference sequence). The CDR3 DNA sequence: TGTGCCAGTAGTATGGTGCTCGGCTATGGCTACACCTTC. It codes for CASSMVLGYGYTF.

The rearrangement joins TRBV5-1 to TRBJ2-7, with D perhaps TRBD1 (6 bases). V gave up 2 bases and J gave up 2 bases, with 14 bases separating them. CDR1 and CDR2 (germline): SGHRS, YFSETQ. The CDR3 loop spans 15 amino acids. As DNA, the CDR3 is TGCGCCAGCAGCTTAGCGACAGGTGGGGCCTACGAGCAGTACTTC. Translation gives CASSLATGGAYEQYF.

J is TRBJ1-3 and V is TRBV10-2; 11 bases are a match to TRBD1. V lost 5 bases and J lost 0; bases outside the gene matches: 6. CDR3 size: 17 residues. Germline V gene data show CDR1 as WSHSY and CDR2 as SAAADI. CDR3 nucleotide sequence: TGCGCCAGCAGTCGGACAGGGGGCGATCTCTCTGGAAACACCATATATTTT. Protein sequence: CASSRTGGDLSGNTIYF.

The genes are TRBV11-2 and TRBJ2-7, with 7 positions matching TRBD1. CDR3 size: 15 residues. J gave up 2 bases and V 4 bases, and 8 bases lay outside the gene matches. The germline V gene has CDR1 SGHAT and CDR2 FQNNGV. CDR3 DNA: TGTGCCAGCAGCTCCCCGCCGGGACAGCCCTACGAGCAGTACTTC. It yields the protein CASSSPPGQPYEQYF.

This rearrangement joins TRBV9 to TRBJ2-3, with 9 bases that match TRBD2. The CDR3 consists of 17 residues. Per germline, CDR1 SGDLS and CDR2 YYNGEE. V trimming: 0 bases; J trimming: 2 bases; junction bases outside the gene matches: 7. CDR3 loop: CASSVALGLALTDTQYF. CDR3 nucleotides: TGTGCCAGCAGCGTAGCTCTCGGACTAGCGCTCACAGATACGCAGTATTTT. The full variable domain, rest sourced from reference TRBV9 and TRBJ2-3, is DSGVTQTPKHLITATGQRVTLRCSPRSGDLSVYWYQQSLDQGLQFLIQYYNGEERAKGNILERFSAQQFPDLHSELNLSSLELGDSALYFCASSVALGLALTDTQYFGPGTRLTVL.

The chain is built from TRBV19 and TRBJ1-4; 11 bases agree with TRBD1. The CDR3 runs to 13 residues. Germline CDR1 is LNHDA and CDR2 is SQIVND (reference sequence). V shed 9 bases and J 6 bases; nucleotides not matched to a gene: 3. The CDR3 spells CASPGQGDEKLFF. The CDR3 coding sequence is TGTGCCAGCCCGGGACAGGGGGATGAAAAACTGTTTTTT.

This clone was picked up one time. The V call is TRBV27, the J call TRBJ2-1; 8 bases agree with TRBD2. Germline lookup yields CDR1 MNHEY and CDR2 SMNVEV (reference sequence). This CDR3 has 15 residues. V dropped 7 bases and J dropped 7; count of bases not matched to a gene: 12. In DNA form, the CDR3 reads TGTGCCAGCACCCCGGGGAGCGGGAGTCGGAATGAGCAGTTCTTC. It is translated as CASTPGSGSRNEQFF.

The chain couples TRBV6-5 to TRBJ2-5; TRBD2 might be the D (5 bases). CDR1 and CDR2 from the germline V gene are MNHEY and SVGAGI. The length of the CDR3 is 14 residues. With 2 bases removed from V and 5 bases from J, the gap between germline ends came to 12 bases. In DNA form, the CDR3 reads TGTGCCAGCAGTTACGTAGGGAGCAGGGAGACCCAGTACTTC. This translates into CASSYVGSRETQYF.

The chain has TRBV18 and TRBJ1-5; D is possibly TRBD1 (5 bases). The CDR3 length is 15 residues. Germline CDR1 reads KGHSH; CDR2 reads LQKENI. V lost 3 bases and J 3 bases, leaving 12 bases between the germline ends. CDR3 protein: CASSPGSGFNQPQHF. In DNA, the CDR3 is TGTGCCAGCTCACCGGGGTCAGGGTTCAATCAGCCCCAGCATTTT.

This chain joins TRBV5-6 and TRBJ2-5; D remains ambiguous. V was clipped by 3 bases and J by 5 bases, with 8 bases between them. The CDR3 runs to 12 residues. Germline V gives CDR1 SGHDT, CDR2 YYEEEE. CDR3 region: CASSSGLETQYF. Here the CDR3 DNA reads TGTGCCAGCAGCTCCGGTTTGGAGACCCAGTACTTC. Combining the CDR3 with reference TRBV5-6 and TRBJ2-5 gives the whole variable domain DAGVTQSPTHLIKTRGQQVTLRCSPKSGHDTVSWYQQALGQGPQFIFQYYEEEERQRGNFPDRFSGHQFPNYSSELNVNALLLGDSALYLCASSSGLETQYFGPGTRLLVL.

This rearrangement joins TRBV7-2 to TRBJ2-5; TRBD1 matches 10 bases. This CDR3 is 16 amino acids long. V shed 5 bases and J 0 bases; nucleotides not matched to a gene: 6. From germline, CDR1 is SGHTA and CDR2 FQGNSA. The CDR3 DNA reads TGTGCCAGCAGCATATGGGACAGGGGATACCAAGAGACCCAGTACTTC. Its protein is CASSIWDRGYQETQYF. The full variable domain, in which reference TRBV7-2 and TRBJ2-5 provide the parts outside the CDR3, is GAGVSQSPSNKVTEKGKDVELRCDPISGHTALYWYRQSLGQGLEFLIYFQGNSAPDKSGLPSDRFSAERTGGSVSTLTIQRTQQEDSAVYLCASSIWDRGYQETQYFGPGTRLLVL.

The J gene is TRBJ2-1, the V gene TRBV29-1; D possibly corresponds to TRBD1 (6 bases). The V gene lost 3 bases and the J gene lost 0 bases, with 15 bases spanning the gap. CDR3 length: 16 amino acids. In germline, CDR1 is SQVTM, CDR2 ANQGSEA. CDR3 residues: CSVESPDRRSYNEQFF. CDR3 nucleotides: TGCAGCGTTGAGAGTCCTGACAGGCGCTCCTACAATGAGCAGTTCTTC.

The rearrangement links TRBV6-6 to TRBJ2-7, with D possibly TRBD2 on 6 matching bases. This CDR3 is built from 14 residues. The germline V gene has CDR1 MNHNY and CDR2 SVGAGI (reference sequence). V lost 9 bases and J 5 bases, leaving 20 bases between the germline ends. DNA for the CDR3: TGTGCCAGTAGGAGGGGCGGAGGGTTCGACGAGCAGTACTTC. Its protein is CASRRGGGFDEQYF.